This T cell receptor (beta chain) came from a study of T-cell memory formation after mild COVID-19. Study at large: Largely donor-specific sequence clusters came from two donors. General observations from the study: Mostly located in CM and EM were contracting CD4+ clones, with contracting CD8+ clones located in EMRA.

This clonotype was observed a handful of times. The target antigen is unknown. Germline CDR1 is GTSNPN and CDR2 is SVGIG (reference sequence). CDR3 length: 14 amino acids. V was clipped by 8 bases and J by 3 bases, with 19 bases between them. TCRdb recomputed calls from the 5' RACE reads with MiXCR, one row per CDR3 protein. The sample includes 190,000 or so distinct CDR3 sequences, approximately 30% of them seen just once. This receptor was taken from an adult woman who had mild COVID-19 (a few samples of this study predate the infection). Cell type and time point are not known. The chain links TRBV30 to TRBJ1-2; D call uncertain. Material: PBMCs or a T cell subset sorted from them (not recorded which). Written as DNA, the CDR3 is TGTGCCCTCCTGAATGTGGCTCGGGACTATGGCTACACCTTC. Translated: CALLNVARDYGYTF.